What follows is one TCR beta chain and its context. Antigen: not known. Produced via immunoSEQ multiplex PCR; TCRdb's table is partial and in-frame only. Among tens of thousands of clones listed, roughly 82% were seen once. CDR1 and CDR2 (germline): SGHTS, YDEGEE. V lost 0 bases, J lost 3 bases, and 6 bases stayed unmatched. The CDR3 length is 16 residues. The source of the sample is a study of OX40 agonist ivuxolimab in advanced cancers. Background on the study: Averaging about 60 years in age, with a range of about 23 to 79, the cohort was approximately 83% male.

Autoimmune disease history or systemic immunosuppression was exclusionary. Study-level findings and limits: More expanded clones were seen, on average, in CD8+ T cells than in CD4+. The study observed clonal expansion of CD4+ and CD8+ blood T cells by week 6 at 0.1 to 3.0 mg/kg.

This specimen was CD4+ or CD8+ T cells sorted from blood, taken in a trial of the OX40 agonist ivuxolimab. This TCR was recovered from an adult with an advanced solid tumor such as melanoma, head and neck, liver or kidney cancer. The rearrangement links TRBV5-8 to TRBJ1-3, with TRBD1 matching over 7 bases. The CDR3 reads CASSLAKGAFGNTIYF. DNA for the CDR3: TGTGCCAGCAGCTTGGCGAAGGGGGCATTTGGAAACACCATATATTTT.